One sample yielded the 30 T cell receptor beta chains listed below, sequenced in a study of T cells in Graves' hyperthyroidism and ophthalmopathy. TCR beta CDR3 sequences were amplified from RNA transcripts. First-round RT-PCR targeting the TCR CDR3 was performed with the HTBI primer set. From the multiplex PCR reads, TCRdb called clonotypes with MiXCR, one entry per CDR3 protein. The data show some 550,000 distinct CDR3 sequences, around 15% seen once. Source material: blood. The receptors were sampled from a woman between 40 and 55 years old with Graves' ophthalmopathy.

This clonotype was counted at least ten times. Here the CDR3 DNA reads TGTGCCAGCAGTGATGTTCCCTCTGGGGCCAACGTCCTGACTTTC. Translation gives CASSDVPSGANVLTF. The chain is built from TRBV6-1 and TRBJ2-6; the D is unclear. This CDR3 spans 15 amino acids. Germline V CDR1 and CDR2: MNHNS, SASEGT. The V end lost 3 bases, the J end lost 0 bases, and 6 bases lay between the germline ends.

The gene calls are TRBV27 and TRBJ2-7; D may be TRBD2 (6 bases). The CDR3 runs to 13 residues. Germline CDR1 MNHEY, CDR2 SMNVEV (reference sequence). V gave up 4 bases and J gave up 6 bases, with 13 bases separating them. CDR3 loop: CASSWQGGGEQYF. Written as DNA, the CDR3 is TGTGCCAGCAGTTGGCAGGGAGGTGGCGAGCAGTACTTC.

This clonotype was observed once. The chain combines TRBV12-3 or TRBV12-4 with TRBJ1-1; D ambiguous. There are 14 residues in the CDR3. V lost 4 bases to trimming and J lost 1 base, with 10 bases between them. As DNA, the CDR3 is TGTGCCAGCAGTTGGATCGGCGCGAACACTGAAGCTTTCTTT. This translates into CASSWIGANTEAFF.

This clonotype was counted ten times or more. This rearrangement joins TRBV14 to TRBJ1-2; D remains ambiguous. CDR3 length: 12 residues. Trimming left V 2 bases short and J 5 bases short, with 6 bases between. The V gene's germline CDR1 is SGHDN and CDR2 FVKESK. DNA for the CDR3: TGTGCCAGCAGCCAACAATATTATGGCTACACCTTC. Its translation is CASSQQYYGYTF.

In its sample, this clonotype was seen many times. The CDR3 region has the DNA TGTGCCAGCAGGTACCTCGGGACAAGGACGGAAAAACTGTTTTTT. It is translated as CASRYLGTRTEKLFF. This sequence joins TRBV11-2 and TRBJ1-4, with D possibly matching TRBD1 (6 bases). This CDR3 contains 15 residues. With 6 bases removed from V and 8 bases from J, the gap between germline ends came to 19 bases. CDR1 is SGHAT and CDR2 is FQNNGV in the germline V gene. The full variable domain, completed using reference TRBV11-2 and TRBJ1-4, is EAGVAQSPRYKIIEKRQSVAFWCNPISGHATLYWYQQILGQGPKLLIQFQNNGVVDDSQLPKDRFSAERLKGVDSTLKIQPAKLEDSAVYLCASRYLGTRTEKLFFGSGTQLSVL.

This clonotype was counted at least ten times. The V gene is TRBV2, the J gene TRBJ2-7; 14 nucleotides match TRBD2. Germline CDR1 reads SNHLY; CDR2 reads FYNNEI. This CDR3 region has 16 residues. After removal of 0 bases from V and 5 bases from J, the junction contained 3 bases not matched to a gene. The chain's CDR3 is CASSEAGLAGGDEQYF. The CDR3 DNA sequence: TGTGCCAGCAGTGAAGCCGGACTAGCGGGAGGCGACGAGCAGTACTTC.

This clonotype was counted only a few times. The rearrangement uses TRBV12-3 or TRBV12-4 and TRBJ1-4; D is uncertain. V gave up 6 bases and J gave up 4 bases, with 12 bases separating them. This CDR3 contains 14 residues. As DNA, the CDR3 is TGTGCCAGCAGAGCCGGGATGCGTAATGAAAAACTGTTTTTT. Encoded protein: CASRAGMRNEKLFF.

This clonotype was seen repeatedly, ten times or more. The V gene is TRBV3-1, the J gene TRBJ2-1; TRBD2 matches at 13 bases. Germline lookup yields CDR1 LGHDT and CDR2 YNNKEL (reference sequence). V dropped 4 bases and J dropped 5; count of bases not matched to a gene: 8. The CDR3 extends over 17 amino acids. The CDR3 DNA sequence: TGTGCCAGCAGCCGCCGGACTAGCGGGAGCGGGAACAATGAGCAGTTCTTC. Protein: CASSRRTSGSGNNEQFF.

In its sample, this clonotype was seen many times. The chain employs TRBV11-1 and TRBJ2-5; D unresolved. There are 15 residues in the CDR3. The V end lost 5 bases, the J end lost 5 bases, and 18 bases lay between the germline ends. CDR1 and CDR2 (germline): SGHAT, FQDESV (reference sequence). DNA for the CDR3: TGTGCCAGCAGCCGTTTAGAAGGTATTGGGGAGACCCAGTACTTC. This codes for CASSRLEGIGETQYF.

The chain uses TRBV11-1 and TRBJ2-3; possibly TRBD2 for D (6 bases). The V end lost 5 bases, the J end lost 3 bases, and 18 bases lay between the germline ends. CDR3 length: 16 amino acids. The germline V gene encodes CDR1 SGHAT and CDR2 FQDESV (reference sequence). CDR3 loop: CASSALVGRTTDTQYF. The CDR3 DNA is TGTGCCAGCAGCGCATTAGTGGGGAGGACGACAGATACGCAGTATTTT. The full variable domain, in which reference TRBV11-1 and TRBJ2-3 provide the parts outside the CDR3, is EAEVAQSPRYKITEKSQAVAFWCDPISGHATLYWYRQILGQGPELLVQFQDESVVDDSQLPKDRFSAERLKGVDSTLKIQPAELGDSAMYLCASSALVGRTTDTQYFGPGTRLTVL.

This clonotype was observed at least ten times. The V and J genes are TRBV28 and TRBJ2-4; D is possibly TRBD1 (6 bases). CDR3 size: 14 residues. Germline CDR1 and CDR2: MDHEN and SYDVKM. V lost 6 bases and J lost 2, with 11 bases in between. The CDR3 loop is CASREGGSKNIQYF. CDR3 nucleotide sequence: TGTGCCAGCAGAGAAGGGGGTTCCAAAAACATTCAGTACTTC.

This clonotype occurred many times. This chain connects TRBV4-1 to TRBJ2-1; 11 nucleotides agree with TRBD2. This CDR3 spans 15 amino acids. The V segment lost 0 bases and the J segment 6 bases; nucleotides outside the gene matches: 1. The germline V gene has CDR1 MGHRA and CDR2 YSYEKL. The CDR3 bases are TGCGCCAGCAGCCAAGAACTAGCGGGAGTCAATGAGCAGTTCTTC. Protein product: CASSQELAGVNEQFF.

The V and J genes are TRBV19 and TRBJ1-5; no clear D gene. CDR3 size: 15 residues. Trimming left V 3 bases short and J 0 bases short, with 9 bases between. The V gene's germline CDR1 is LNHDA and CDR2 SQIVND (reference sequence). The CDR3, as DNA: TGTGCCAGTAGTATGGGTGTGGATAGCAATCAGCCCCAGCATTTT. This gives the protein CASSMGVDSNQPQHF.

This clonotype was observed many times. The chain uses TRBV11-2 and TRBJ2-7; 7 bases align to TRBD2. The CDR3 is 16 residues long. V was pared by 5 bases and J by 5 bases, with 15 bases of the junction left unmatched. Germline CDR1 reads SGHAT; CDR2 reads FQNNGV. CDR3 sequence reads: CASSPGGTPFRNEQYF. In nucleotides, the CDR3 is TGTGCCAGCAGCCCCGGGGGGACTCCCTTTCGGAACGAGCAGTACTTC.

V gene TRBV6-2 or TRBV6-3 combines with J gene TRBJ2-7; no firm D call. V was shortened by 7 bases and J by 2 bases, with 15 bases between the two germline ends. Germline values: CDR1 MNHEY, CDR2 SVGEGT. The CDR3 consists of 14 residues. The CDR3 region is CASTQAESAYEQYF. CDR3 nucleotides: TGTGCCAGCACCCAGGCGGAGTCGGCCTACGAGCAGTACTTC.

The V call is TRBV13, the J call TRBJ2-2; D is perhaps TRBD2 (6 bases). Germline CDR1 is PRHDT and CDR2 is FYEKMQ (reference sequence). V lost 8 bases and J 6 bases, leaving 13 bases between the germline ends. The CDR3 contains 13 residues. The CDR3 DNA reads TGTGCCAGCCAGGCCCGGGACTCCGGGGAGCTGTTTTTT. Its translation is CASQARDSGELFF.

This clonotype was seen many times. The chain is built from TRBV30 and TRBJ2-3, with TRBD2 identical over 8 bases. The trim removed 4 bases at V and 4 bases at J, leaving 10 bases unmatched. The CDR3 has 15 residues. Per the germline V gene, CDR1 is GTSNPN and CDR2 is SVGIG (reference sequence). The chain's CDR3 is CAWIKPGLGADTQYF. The CDR3 DNA is TGTGCCTGGATCAAACCGGGACTAGGGGCAGATACGCAGTATTTT.

V and J are TRBV12-3 or TRBV12-4 and TRBJ1-1; no definite D call. The ends were cut back, 5 bases at V and 7 bases at J, with 11 bases in the middle. The CDR3 contains 12 residues. The CDR3 protein is CASSPGPNEAFF. The CDR3 nucleotides read TGTGCCAGCAGTCCCGGACCTAATGAAGCTTTCTTT.

This clonotype was recorded at least ten times. This chain connects TRBV5-6 to TRBJ1-1; the D is unclear. The germline V gene encodes CDR1 SGHDT and CDR2 YYEEEE. V shed 4 bases and J shed 1 base, with 11 bases lying between them. The length of the CDR3 is 14 residues. The CDR3 region is CASSLLAPNTEAFF. The CDR3 DNA is TGTGCCAGCAGCCTGTTGGCGCCGAACACTGAAGCTTTCTTT. The entire variable domain, with the rest obtained from reference TRBV5-6 and TRBJ1-1, is as follows: DAGVTQSPTHLIKTRGQQVTLRCSPKSGHDTVSWYQQALGQGPQFIFQYYEEEERQRGNFPDRFSGHQFPNYSSELNVNALLLGDSALYLCASSLLAPNTEAFFGQGTRLTVV.

The chain uses TRBV20-1 and TRBJ2-1; D call uncertain. Trimming removed 4 bases from V and 10 bases from J, with 8 bases in between. Germline lookup yields CDR1 DFQATT and CDR2 SNEGSKA (reference sequence). The CDR3 is 10 residues long. This CDR3 is CSATPNEQFF. DNA for the CDR3: TGCAGTGCTACCCCGAACGAGCAGTTCTTC.

There are a few counts of this clonotype. This chain connects TRBV12-3 or TRBV12-4 to TRBJ1-1; possibly TRBD1 for D (5 bases). CDR3 size: 13 residues. Deletions cut 2 bases from V and 6 bases from J, with 10 bases between. The DNA for the CDR3 is TGTGCCAGCAGTTTAATAGGGGCGGCTGAAGCTTTCTTT. It translates to CASSLIGAAEAFF.

This clonotype was detected many times. This chain uses TRBV29-1 with TRBJ2-1, with 8 nucleotides matching TRBD2. The CDR3 is made up of 14 amino acids. With 1 base clipped from V and 9 bases from J, the junction kept 8 bases outside the gene matches. Germline CDR1 SQVTM, CDR2 ANQGSEA. The DNA of the CDR3 is TGCAGCGTTGAAGGAAAAAGCGGGAGCTTTGAGCAGTTCTTC. It encodes CSVEGKSGSFEQFF.

The V and J genes are TRBV4-1 and TRBJ2-3; no reliable D call. Trimming took 2 bases from V and 4 from J, leaving 10 bases between them. Germline V lookup: CDR1 MGHRA, CDR2 YSYEKL. This CDR3 is 14 amino acids long. Written as DNA, the CDR3 is TGCGCCAGCAGCCAATCCGCTGGCGCAGATACGCAGTATTTT. Its protein product is CASSQSAGADTQYF.

This clonotype has ten or more counts. The chain is built from TRBV2 and TRBJ1-3, with no clear D. V was cut by 4 bases and J by 0 bases, with 4 bases left in between. The CDR3 loop spans 13 amino acids. Looked up from germline, CDR1 is SNHLY and CDR2 is FYNNEI. The CDR3: CASSVDSGNTIYF. DNA for the CDR3: TGTGCCAGCAGTGTGGACTCTGGAAACACCATATATTTT.

In this sample, this clonotype turned up many times. The chain recombines TRBV6-1 with TRBJ1-5, with D possibly matching TRBD1 (5 bases). Trimming stripped 5 bases from V and 7 bases from J, with 15 bases between. CDR3 length: 14 residues. The germline V gene has CDR1 MNHNS and CDR2 SASEGT. The CDR3 DNA is TGTGCCAGCAGTACCGCGGGGGGAAACCAGCCCCAGCATTTT. It specifies CASSTAGGNQPQHF.

V usage is TRBV28 and J usage is TRBJ1-2; D ambiguous. Germline V gene data show CDR1 as MDHEN and CDR2 as SYDVKM. The V end lost 6 bases, the J end lost 0 bases, and 8 bases lay between the germline ends. The CDR3 contains 13 residues. In DNA, the CDR3 is TGTGCCAGCAGACAGATCACTAACTATGGCTACACCTTC. Translation gives CASRQITNYGYTF.

The genes are TRBV28 and TRBJ1-1; a weak D match, TRBD1 (5 bases). Germline CDR1 and CDR2: MDHEN and SYDVKM. This CDR3 spans 14 amino acids. The V and J ends lost 6 bases and 5 bases respectively, with 16 bases between them. Here the CDR3 reads CASRVLGRGTEAFF. The CDR3 region has the DNA TGTGCCAGCAGGGTGTTGGGGCGCGGGACTGAAGCTTTCTTT.

About this clonotype: A much larger clonotype is one base distant, so this may be a read error. The genes are TRBV11-1 and TRBJ2-7; TRBD2 agrees at 7 bases. CDR1 is SGHAT and CDR2 is FQDESV in the germline V gene (reference sequence). This CDR3 has 13 residues. V shed 7 bases and J 7 bases; nucleotides not matched to a gene: 10. The CDR3 DNA follows: TGTGCCAGCACCTCGATGGGAGGGAGTGAGCAGTACTTC. Encoded protein: CASTSMGGSEQYF.

This clonotype was detected a few times. This chain links TRBV18 with TRBJ1-3; D unclear. Per germline, CDR1 KGHSH and CDR2 LQKENI. CDR3 size: 15 residues. Trimming took off 3 bases at V and 0 bases at J, with 9 bases between the two ends. Here the CDR3 DNA reads TGTGCCAGCTCACCGGCGGCGAGCTCTGGAAACACCATATATTTT. It translates to CASSPAASSGNTIYF.

This clonotype was seen a few times. The chain recombines TRBV7-8 with TRBJ2-1; 9 nucleotides align to TRBD1. CDR1 is SGHVS, CDR2 FQNEAQ, per germline. The CDR3 is 16 amino acids. J lost 3 bases, V lost 2 bases, and 5 bases had no gene match. The CDR3 loop is CASSLRQGGDYNEQFF. The CDR3 bases are TGTGCCAGCAGCTTAAGACAGGGGGGGGACTACAATGAGCAGTTCTTC. The full variable domain, its missing parts supplied by reference TRBV7-8 and TRBJ2-1, is GAGVSQSPRYKVAKRGQDVALRCDPISGHVSLFWYQQALGQGPEFLTYFQNEAQLDKSGLPSDRFFAERPEGSVSTLKIQRTQQEDSAVYLCASSLRQGGDYNEQFFGPGTRLTVL.